This T cell receptor (beta chain) originates from a study of T cells in Graves' hyperthyroidism and ophthalmopathy. Across the whole study: Before any treatment, at initial diagnosis, peripheral blood was collected. The study, taken as a whole, reports: Progression to ophthalmopathy was predicted a median of approximately 6.4 months early.

It was RNA transcripts that yielded the amplified TCR beta CDR3 regions. In the first-round RT-PCR of the TCR CDR3, the HTBI primer set was used. TCRdb fed the multiplex PCR reads into MiXCR, producing one record per CDR3 protein. The table has fewer than 350,000 distinct CDR3 sequences, roughly 14% seen once; the top ten hold about 8%. Trimming took 2 bases from V and 3 from J; bases not matched to a gene: 8. The germline V gene has CDR1 MNHEY and CDR2 SVGEGT. The CDR3 contains 16 residues. Points on this clonotype: No antigen is known for it.

The hyperthyroidism patients had all been newly diagnosed, and their disease duration was under 2 months. Their ages ranged from 18 to 65 years. It was less than 13 ml of fresh peripheral blood that supplied the PBMCs. The sequence came from a woman aged 25-40 years with Graves' hyperthyroidism that later progressed to Graves' ophthalmopathy. This chain uses TRBV6-2 or TRBV6-3 with TRBJ2-3, with TRBD2 matching 7 bases. Input material: blood. The CDR3 DNA follows: TGTGCCAGCAGTTACCCCAGCGGGATCGAGACAGATACGCAGTATTTT. Protein sequence: CASSYPSGIETDTQYF.